Below, 32 T cell receptor beta chains from the same sample are listed, as sequenced in a study of radiotherapy plus CTLA-4 blockade in lung cancer. This table comes from immunoSEQ multiplex PCR, and its TCRdb copy is limited to in-frame clones, with some not included. The sample records tens of thousands of clones, more than 80% being singletons. The specimen was peripheral blood, collected from a patient treated with radiotherapy plus ipilimumab. These receptors were taken from a human donor with non-small cell lung cancer that progressed on radiotherapy plus ipilimumab.

The CDR3 region has the DNA TGTGCCAGCTCACCACAAACAACAGGGCATGGGAGTGAAAAACTGTTTTTT. Its protein product is CASSPQTTGHGSEKLFF. V gene TRBV18 combines with J gene TRBJ1-4; tentatively, D is TRBD1 (6 bases). From germline, CDR1 is KGHSH and CDR2 LQKENI. CDR3 length: 17 amino acids. V lost 1 base and J lost 7, with 19 bases in between.

CDR3 in DNA: TGTGCCAGCGCCTCAGGGTACAATGAGCAGTTCTTC. Translated: CASASGYNEQFF. The chain combines TRBV27 with TRBJ2-1, with D perhaps TRBD1 (5 bases). Germline lookup yields CDR1 MNHEY and CDR2 SMNVEV (reference sequence). V lost 8 bases to trimming and J lost 4 bases, with 9 bases between them. This CDR3 region has 12 residues.

This clone was seen only a few times. The chain uses TRBV19 and TRBJ1-4; D possibly corresponds to TRBD1 (6 bases). The CDR3 is 14 amino acids. V was pared by 6 bases and J by 2 bases, with 10 bases between. Germline CDR1 LNHDA, CDR2 SQIVND (reference sequence). CDR3 sequence reads: CASRKGDTNEKLFF. In nucleotides, the CDR3 is TGTGCCAGTAGAAAGGGGGATACTAATGAAAAACTGTTTTTT.

This clone showed up just a few times. The V call is TRBV19, the J call TRBJ2-5, with D tentatively TRBD1 (6 bases). Germline CDR1 reads LNHDA; CDR2 reads SQIVND (reference sequence). The CDR3 contains 13 residues. V lost 7 bases and J lost 4, with 13 bases in between. This CDR3 is CASKETGPETQYF. The CDR3 region has the DNA TGTGCCAGTAAGGAGACAGGCCCAGAGACCCAGTACTTC.

Notes on this clone: One end of the junction varies from germline; a read error may be responsible. The V gene is TRBV6-5, the J gene TRBJ2-7, with D maybe TRBD2 (5 bases). CDR3 size: 14 residues. Per germline, CDR1 MNHEY and CDR2 SVGAGI. As DNA, the CDR3 is TGTGCCAGCAGTTACGGGCAGCGAGACTACGAGCAGTGCTTC. It yields the protein CASSYGQRDYEQCF.

CDR3 bases: TGTGCCAGCGGAACGTCAAAGCGAGGGGAGCTGTTTTTT. Residues: CASGTSKRGELFF. V usage is TRBV27 and J usage is TRBJ2-2; D not resolved. Trimming stripped 8 bases from V and 8 bases from J, with 15 bases between. There are 13 residues in the CDR3. Germline-derived CDR1 and CDR2 are MNHEY and SMNVEV (reference sequence).

Sample share makes this clone medium-sized. The chain recombines TRBV7-3 with TRBJ2-3; the D gene is possibly TRBD1 (5 bases). Trimming left V 4 bases short and J 1 base short, with 12 bases between. Germline assignment: CDR1 SGHTA and CDR2 FQGTGA. The CDR3 spans 15 residues. The CDR3, as DNA: TGTGCCAGCAGCTACGACAGTGGGGGCACAGATACGCAGTATTTT. Its translation: CASSYDSGGTDTQYF. Using reference TRBV7-3 and TRBJ2-3 for the parts outside the CDR3, the full variable domain is GAGVSQTPSNKVTEKGKYVELRCDPISGHTALYWYRQSLGQGPEFLIYFQGTGAADDSGLPNDRFFAVRPEGSVSTLKIQRTERGDSAVYLCASSYDSGGTDTQYFGPGTRLTVL.

This chain links TRBV5-1 with TRBJ1-1; D might be TRBD1 (6 bases). V was shortened by 4 bases and J by 3 bases, with 16 bases between the two germline ends. Per the germline V gene, CDR1 is SGHRS and CDR2 is YFSETQ. The CDR3 is 15 residues long. The CDR3 reads CASSEQGRLDTEAFF. For the CDR3, the DNA is TGCGCCAGCAGCGAACAGGGCCGACTGGACACTGAAGCTTTCTTT.

The chain couples TRBV6-5 to TRBJ1-3; D is undetermined. CDR3 size: 15 residues. The germline CDR1 and CDR2 sequences are MNHEY and SVGAGI. V was trimmed by 6 bases and J by 1 base, leaving 13 bases between them. CDR3 in DNA: TGTGCCAGCAGAGAGACCGGGATATCTGGAAACACCATATATTTT. Its protein is CASRETGISGNTIYF.

The CDR3 protein is CASSLRGQGSTYNSPLHF. CDR3 sequence (DNA): TGTGCCAGCAGCCTCCGGGGACAGGGGAGCACCTATAATTCACCCCTCCACTTT. The rearrangement uses TRBV11-2 and TRBJ1-6; 10 positions match TRBD1. The CDR3 extends over 18 amino acids. J lost 2 bases, V lost 5 bases, and 9 bases had no gene match. Germline loops: CDR1 SGHAT, CDR2 FQNNGV. Variable domain in full (rest from reference TRBV11-2 and TRBJ1-6): EAGVAQSPRYKIIEKRQSVAFWCNPISGHATLYWYQQILGQGPKLLIQFQNNGVVDDSQLPKDRFSAERLKGVDSTLKIQPAKLEDSAVYLCASSLRGQGSTYNSPLHFGNGTRLTVT.

The chain carries TRBV14 and TRBJ2-7; D uncertain. There are 14 residues in the CDR3. Germline lookup yields CDR1 SGHDN and CDR2 FVKESK. V was pared by 1 base and J by 5 bases, with 12 bases between. CDR3 in amino acids: CASSQALGLHEQYF. The CDR3 coding sequence is TGTGCCAGCAGCCAAGCCCTCGGGTTGCACGAGCAGTACTTC.

The chain couples TRBV6-5 to TRBJ2-3, with a weak D call TRBD1 (6 bases). Trimming stripped 6 bases from V and 2 bases from J, with 9 bases between. Germline loops: CDR1 MNHEY, CDR2 SVGAGI. CDR3 length: 13 residues. The CDR3: CASRRDTTDTQYF. DNA of the CDR3: TGTGCCAGCAGGAGGGACACCACAGATACGCAGTATTTT.

The J gene is TRBJ1-5, the V gene TRBV11-3; 9 bases are shared with TRBD1. CDR1 SGHNT and CDR2 YENEEA come from the germline V gene. This CDR3 region has 15 residues. V was pared by 1 base and J by 8 bases, with 6 bases of the junction left unmatched. The CDR3 DNA reads TGTGCCAGCAGCTTAGGGGGGACAGGGTTGGAGCCCCAGCATTTT. Translated: CASSLGGTGLEPQHF.

The chain has TRBV15 and TRBJ2-1; no reliable D call. Germline V gene sequence: CDR1 LNHNV, CDR2 YYDKDF (reference sequence). The CDR3 loop spans 16 amino acids. Trimming shortened V by 0 bases and J by 0 bases, and 9 bases separated the two germline ends. In DNA form, the CDR3 reads TGTGCCACCAGCAGAGACAGGTCAAGCTCCTACAATGAGCAGTTCTTC. This sequence encodes CATSRDRSSSYNEQFF.

The chain employs TRBV6-5 and TRBJ1-1; TRBD1 matches at 10 bases. Germline V gene data show CDR1 as MNHEY and CDR2 as SVGAGI. The CDR3 totals 13 residues. CDR3 in amino acids: CTTRDRGSREAFF. The CDR3 DNA follows: TGTACCACCCGGGACAGGGGCAGCCGTGAAGCTTTCTTT.

The CDR3 DNA reads as TGTGCCAGCAGTGGGACAGGGGGCGGGGAGCTGTTTTTT. This translates into CASSGTGGGELFF. The chain couples TRBV2 to TRBJ2-2; 10 nucleotides line up with TRBD1. CDR3 size: 13 residues. J gave up 7 bases and V 4 bases, and 0 bases lay outside the gene matches. Germline loops: CDR1 SNHLY, CDR2 FYNNEI.

This chain uses TRBV18 with TRBJ1-2; D possibly corresponds to TRBD1 (6 bases). Germline CDR1 is KGHSH and CDR2 is LQKENI. V was shortened by 0 bases and J by 2 bases, with 13 bases between the two germline ends. The CDR3 contains 16 residues. The CDR3 DNA is TGTGCCAGCTCACCACCGATCAGGACAGAGAACTATGGCTACACCTTC. Translating it yields CASSPPIRTENYGYTF.

This clone was found once. The chain joins TRBV7-3 to TRBJ2-2, with 7 bases lining up with TRBD2. Per the germline V gene, CDR1 is SGHTA and CDR2 is FQGTGA. This CDR3 has 16 amino acids. The V segment lost 3 bases and the J segment 7 bases; nucleotides outside the gene matches: 11. The CDR3 sequence: CASSFDGGVGHGELFF. Here the CDR3 DNA reads TGTGCCAGCAGCTTCGATGGGGGGGTGGGCCACGGGGAGCTGTTTTTT.

This clone was seen a few times. CDR3 sequence (DNA): TGTGCCAGCAGTGAACGGGAGACAGGCAATCAGCCCCAGCATTTT. As protein: CASSERETGNQPQHF. This sequence joins TRBV2 and TRBJ1-5, with a weak D call TRBD1 (5 bases). The CDR3 runs 15 residues. Germline lookup yields CDR1 SNHLY and CDR2 FYNNEI. Trimming removed 2 bases from V and 2 bases from J, with 10 bases in between.

The chain recombines TRBV6-6 with TRBJ2-7, with TRBD1 matching over 10 bases. This CDR3 is built from 13 residues. From germline, CDR1 is MNHNY and CDR2 SVGAGI (reference sequence). V trimming: 5 bases; J trimming: 6 bases; junction bases outside the gene matches: 4. As DNA, the CDR3 is TGTGCCAGCAGTGACAGGGGGCTGGGCGAGCAGTACTTC. It translates to CASSDRGLGEQYF.

This chain connects TRBV28 to TRBJ1-5; 10 bases fit TRBD1. Germline values: CDR1 MDHEN, CDR2 SYDVKM. The junction had 19 bases not matched to a gene; V was cut back by 7 bases and J by 1 base. The CDR3 is 20 residues long. CDR3 sequence reads: CASKLLWGQGKIRSNQPQHF. CDR3 nucleotides: TGTGCCAGCAAACTCTTATGGGGACAGGGGAAGATAAGAAGCAATCAGCCCCAGCATTTT.

The chain is built from TRBV7-2 and TRBJ2-1; 8 nucleotides line up with TRBD2. Trimming at V came to 2 bases and at J to 5 bases, leaving 14 bases not matched to a gene. CDR3 size: 18 residues. Germline assignment: CDR1 SGHTA and CDR2 FQGNSA. CDR3 coding DNA: TGTGCCAGCAGCTTAACGGGGACTAGGGCCGCCCTGCACAATGAGCAGTTCTTC. This translates into CASSLTGTRAALHNEQFF.

Points on this clone: Other nucleotide sequences in the sample specify the same CDR3. V usage is TRBV2 and J usage is TRBJ1-4; no clear D gene. This CDR3 spans 20 amino acids. Germline assignment: CDR1 SNHLY and CDR2 FYNNEI. V lost 7 bases, J lost 0 bases, and 27 bases lay in between. CDR3 in amino acids: CASKDLFLTAGFATNEKLFF. The CDR3 DNA is TGTGCCAGCAAAGATCTTTTTCTAACAGCGGGCTTTGCAACTAATGAAAAACTGTTTTTT.

This rearrangement joins TRBV2 to TRBJ2-3; D is unclear. The V and J ends lost 5 bases and 1 base respectively, with 13 bases between them. This CDR3 contains 15 residues. Germline loops: CDR1 SNHLY, CDR2 FYNNEI. CDR3 sequence reads: CASSWSSEGTDTQYF. The CDR3 bases are TGTGCCAGCAGTTGGTCCTCCGAGGGCACAGATACGCAGTATTTT.

In DNA form, the CDR3 reads TGCGCCAGCGGAACTAGCGGGCCCGCCGGGGAGCTGTTTTTT. Amino acid sequence: CASGTSGPAGELFF. The V gene is TRBV5-1, the J gene TRBJ2-2, with TRBD2 matching over 9 bases. V shed 7 bases, J shed 6 bases, and the junction held 7 bases outside the gene matches. Germline V gene sequence: CDR1 SGHRS, CDR2 YFSETQ. The CDR3 totals 14 residues. The full variable domain, rest sourced from reference TRBV5-1 and TRBJ2-2, is KAGVTQTPRYLIKTRGQQVTLSCSPISGHRSVSWYQQTPGQGLQFLFEYFSETQRNKGNFPGRFSGRQFSNSRSEMNVSTLELGDSALYLCASGTSGPAGELFFGEGSRLTVL.

The CDR3 region has the DNA TGCGCCAGCAGCTTGGGGATGGGACAGGGTGAATCACCCCTCCACTTT. Protein product: CASSLGMGQGESPLHF. The chain couples TRBV5-1 to TRBJ1-6, with 9 bases lining up with TRBD1. Unmatched junction bases numbered 8, after V lost 0 bases and J lost 10 bases. CDR1 SGHRS and CDR2 YFSETQ come from the germline V gene. This CDR3 spans 16 amino acids.

The V and J genes are TRBV4-3 and TRBJ2-7; D perhaps matches TRBD1 (6 bases). Deletions cut 0 bases from V and 3 bases from J, with 15 bases between. Per germline, CDR1 LGHNA and CDR2 YSLEER. The CDR3 is 16 amino acids. The chain's CDR3 is CASSQDPWGQGYEQYF. In nucleotides, the CDR3 is TGCGCCAGCAGCCAAGACCCGTGGGGGCAGGGCTACGAGCAGTACTTC.

The rearrangement links TRBV6-1 to TRBJ1-1; TRBD1 matches 8 bases. This CDR3 is built from 15 residues. From germline, CDR1 is MNHNS and CDR2 SASEGT. J lost 5 bases, V lost 2 bases, and 7 bases had no gene match. CDR3 loop: CASSEYDRGETEAFF. The CDR3 DNA is TGTGCCAGCAGTGAATATGACAGGGGAGAGACTGAAGCTTTCTTT.

This chain links TRBV5-1 with TRBJ2-2, with 9 bases that match TRBD2. The V gene's germline CDR1 is SGHRS and CDR2 YFSETQ. V dropped 0 bases and J dropped 0; count of bases not matched to a gene: 3. CDR3 length equals 17 residues. CDR3 DNA: TGCGCCAGCAGCTTGGCAGCGGGGGGTTCGAACACCGGGGAGCTGTTTTTT. It is translated as CASSLAAGGSNTGELFF.

The chain links TRBV7-8 to TRBJ1-4; D might be TRBD1 (5 bases). The CDR3 is 12 residues long. The ends were cut back, 1 base at V and 10 bases at J, with 7 bases in the middle. Looked up from germline, CDR1 is SGHVS and CDR2 is FQNEAQ. The CDR3 sequence: CASSLGGGKLFF. In DNA form, the CDR3 reads TGTGCCAGCAGCTTAGGGGGGGGAAAACTGTTTTTT.

The CDR3 DNA reads TGTGCCAGCAGCACAACTAGAAACACCGGGGAGCTGTTTTTT. This encodes CASSTTRNTGELFF. V gene TRBV5-4 combines with J gene TRBJ2-2; D perhaps matches TRBD2 (5 bases). This CDR3 spans 14 amino acids. Trimming took off 4 bases at V and 2 bases at J, with 9 bases between the two ends. CDR1 and CDR2 (germline): SGHNT, YYREEE (reference sequence). The full variable domain, with the rest looked up from reference TRBV5-4 and TRBJ2-2, is ETGVTQSPTHLIKTRGQQVTLRCSSQSGHNTVSWYQQALGQGPQFIFQYYREEENGRGNFPPRFSGLQFPNYSSELNVNALELDDSALYLCASSTTRNTGELFFGEGSRLTVL.

The V call is TRBV10-1, the J call TRBJ1-1, with 10 bases lining up with TRBD1. Germline V gene sequence: CDR1 WNHNN, CDR2 SYGVQD (reference sequence). This CDR3 contains 14 residues. With 6 bases clipped from V and 1 base from J, the junction kept 2 bases outside the gene matches. The CDR3 nucleotides are TGCGCCAGCAGGGGACAGGGGAGGAACACTGAAGCTTTCTTT. This sequence encodes CASRGQGRNTEAFF.